This T cell receptor beta chain was sequenced for a study of blood T cell repertoires in COVID-19. Study-level information: Specimens from acute and convalescent COVID-19 originated in the United States, Italy and Spain. T cells, B-cell-depleted T cells, or PBMCs supplied cDNA or gDNA.

In the study's own analysis: Amplification of reference gene primers provided the estimated nucleated cell counts. Assay: immunoSEQ multiplex PCR; the TCRdb copy retains only in-frame clones and omits some. V and J calls and clone size are given by that table; D and trimming were obtained from the DNA. The repertoire holds around 190,000 clones, roughly 86% seen once, with around 1.6% in the top ten. Germline assignment: CDR1 SNHLY and CDR2 FYNNEI. With 4 bases clipped from V and 4 bases from J, the junction kept 4 bases outside the gene matches. This CDR3 contains 14 residues. Input material: peripheral blood. V and J are TRBV2 and TRBJ2-5, with 9 bases that match TRBD1. The receptor was derived from a man between 18 and 29 years old with active or convalescent COVID-19. The CDR3 DNA is TGTGCCAGCAGTGGAAACAGGGGGCGAGAGACCCAGTACTTC. This codes for CASSGNRGRETQYF.